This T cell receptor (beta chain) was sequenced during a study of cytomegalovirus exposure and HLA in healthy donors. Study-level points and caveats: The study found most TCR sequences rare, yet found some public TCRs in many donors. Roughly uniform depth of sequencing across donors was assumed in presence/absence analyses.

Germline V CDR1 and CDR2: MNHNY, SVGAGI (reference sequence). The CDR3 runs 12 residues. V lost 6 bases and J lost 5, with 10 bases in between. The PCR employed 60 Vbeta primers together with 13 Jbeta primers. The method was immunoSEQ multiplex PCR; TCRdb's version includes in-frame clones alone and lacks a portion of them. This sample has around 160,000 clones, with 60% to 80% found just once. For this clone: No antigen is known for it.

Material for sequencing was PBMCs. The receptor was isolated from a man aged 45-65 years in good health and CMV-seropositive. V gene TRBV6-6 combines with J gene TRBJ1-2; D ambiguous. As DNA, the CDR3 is TGTGCCAGCAGCCGCGACTGGTATGGCTACACCTTC. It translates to CASSRDWYGYTF.